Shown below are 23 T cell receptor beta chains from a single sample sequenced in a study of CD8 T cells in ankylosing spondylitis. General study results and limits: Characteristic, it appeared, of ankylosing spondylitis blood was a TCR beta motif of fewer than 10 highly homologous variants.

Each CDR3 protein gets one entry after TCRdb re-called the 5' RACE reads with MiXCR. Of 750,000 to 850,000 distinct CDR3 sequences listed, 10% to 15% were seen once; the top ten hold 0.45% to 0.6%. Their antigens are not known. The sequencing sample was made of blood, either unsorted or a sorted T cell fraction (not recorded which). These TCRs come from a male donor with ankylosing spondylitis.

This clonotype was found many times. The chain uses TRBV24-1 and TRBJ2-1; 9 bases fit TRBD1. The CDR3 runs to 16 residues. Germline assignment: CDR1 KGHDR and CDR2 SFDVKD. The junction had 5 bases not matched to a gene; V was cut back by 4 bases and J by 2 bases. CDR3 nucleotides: TGTGCCACCAGTGACCCCGGGACAGGGACCTACAATGAGCAGTTCTTC. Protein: CATSDPGTGTYNEQFF.

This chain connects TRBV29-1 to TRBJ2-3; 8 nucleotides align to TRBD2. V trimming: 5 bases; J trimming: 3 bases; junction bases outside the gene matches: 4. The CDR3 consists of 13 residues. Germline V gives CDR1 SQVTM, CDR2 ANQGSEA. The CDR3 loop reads CSVLPGGTDTQYF. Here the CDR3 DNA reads TGCAGCGTTCTCCCGGGGGGGACAGATACGCAGTATTTT.

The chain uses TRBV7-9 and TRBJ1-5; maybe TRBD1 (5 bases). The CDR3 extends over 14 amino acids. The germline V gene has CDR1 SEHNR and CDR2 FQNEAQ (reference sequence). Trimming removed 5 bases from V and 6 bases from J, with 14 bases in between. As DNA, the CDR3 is TGTGCCAGCAGCGAAGACAGCGCGGCTCAGCCCCAGCATTTT. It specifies CASSEDSAAQPQHF.

Here the CDR3 reads CASSYRARGWEQYF. The CDR3 nucleotides are TGTGCCAGCAGTTACAGGGCCAGGGGCTGGGAGCAGTACTTC. This rearrangement joins TRBV6-5 to TRBJ2-7; tentative D call: TRBD1 (6 bases). From germline, CDR1 is MNHEY and CDR2 SVGAGI. This CDR3 region has 14 residues. Trimming pared 2 bases from V and 7 bases from J, leaving 15 bases between.

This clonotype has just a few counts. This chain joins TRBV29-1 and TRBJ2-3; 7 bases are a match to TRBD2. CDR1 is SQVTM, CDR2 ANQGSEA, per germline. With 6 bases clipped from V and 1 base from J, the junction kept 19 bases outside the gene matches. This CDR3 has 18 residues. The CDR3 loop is CSVGGEGLGFGGTDTQYF. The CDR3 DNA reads TGCAGCGTCGGAGGGGAGGGGTTGGGGTTTGGAGGCACAGATACGCAGTATTTT.

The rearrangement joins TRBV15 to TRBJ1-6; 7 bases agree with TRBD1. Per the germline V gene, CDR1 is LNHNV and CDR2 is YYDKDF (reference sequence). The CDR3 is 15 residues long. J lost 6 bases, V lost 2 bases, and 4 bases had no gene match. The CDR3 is CATSRKRDSNSPLHF. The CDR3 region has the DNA TGTGCCACCAGCAGAAAGAGGGACAGTAATTCACCCCTCCACTTT.

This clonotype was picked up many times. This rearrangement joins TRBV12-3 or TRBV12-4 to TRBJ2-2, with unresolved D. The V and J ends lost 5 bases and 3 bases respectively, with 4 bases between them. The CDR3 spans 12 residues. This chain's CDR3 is CASSRDTGELFF. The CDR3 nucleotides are TGTGCCAGCAGTAGGGACACCGGGGAGCTGTTTTTT.

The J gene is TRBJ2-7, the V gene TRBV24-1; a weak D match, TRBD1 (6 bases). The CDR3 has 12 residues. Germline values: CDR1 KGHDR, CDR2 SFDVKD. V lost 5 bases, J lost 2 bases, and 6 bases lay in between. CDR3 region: CATSGTAYEQYF. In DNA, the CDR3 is TGTGCCACCAGTGGGACAGCCTACGAGCAGTACTTC.

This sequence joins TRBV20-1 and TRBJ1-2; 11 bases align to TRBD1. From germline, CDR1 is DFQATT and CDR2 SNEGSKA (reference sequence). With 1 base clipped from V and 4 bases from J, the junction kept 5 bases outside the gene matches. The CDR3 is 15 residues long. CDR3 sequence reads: CSARATGTGGYGYTF. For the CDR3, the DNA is TGCAGTGCTAGAGCAACCGGGACAGGGGGCTATGGCTACACCTTC.

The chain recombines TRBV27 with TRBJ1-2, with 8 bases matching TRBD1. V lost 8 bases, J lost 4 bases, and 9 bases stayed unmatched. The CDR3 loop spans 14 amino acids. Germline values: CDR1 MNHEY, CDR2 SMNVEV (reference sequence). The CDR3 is CASHPTGASYGYTF. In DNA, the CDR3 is TGTGCCAGCCACCCGACAGGGGCGAGCTATGGCTACACCTTC.

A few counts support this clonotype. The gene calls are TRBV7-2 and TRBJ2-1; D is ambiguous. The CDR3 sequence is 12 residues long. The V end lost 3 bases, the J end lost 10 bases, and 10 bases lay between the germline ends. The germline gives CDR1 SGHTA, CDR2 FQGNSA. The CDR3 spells CASSFDIDEQFF. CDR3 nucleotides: TGTGCCAGCAGCTTCGACATCGACGAGCAGTTCTTC.

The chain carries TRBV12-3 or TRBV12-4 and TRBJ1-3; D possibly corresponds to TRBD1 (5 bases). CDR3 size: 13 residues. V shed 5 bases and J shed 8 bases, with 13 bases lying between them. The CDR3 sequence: CASSPRGPDTIYF. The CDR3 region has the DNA TGTGCCAGCAGTCCGCGGGGACCGGACACCATATATTTT.

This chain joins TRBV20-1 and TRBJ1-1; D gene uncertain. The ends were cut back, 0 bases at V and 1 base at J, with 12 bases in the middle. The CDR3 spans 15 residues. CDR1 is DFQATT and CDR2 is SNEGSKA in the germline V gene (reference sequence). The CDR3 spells CSARDVTRGNTEAFF. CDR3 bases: TGCAGTGCTAGAGATGTGACGCGGGGGAACACTGAAGCTTTCTTT.

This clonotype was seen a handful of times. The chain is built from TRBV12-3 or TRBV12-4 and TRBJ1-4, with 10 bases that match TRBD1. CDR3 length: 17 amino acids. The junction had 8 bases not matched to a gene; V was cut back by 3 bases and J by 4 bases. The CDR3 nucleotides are TGTGCCAGCAGTTTGTGGGGACAGGGGCACCATAATGAAAAACTGTTTTTT. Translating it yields CASSLWGQGHHNEKLFF.

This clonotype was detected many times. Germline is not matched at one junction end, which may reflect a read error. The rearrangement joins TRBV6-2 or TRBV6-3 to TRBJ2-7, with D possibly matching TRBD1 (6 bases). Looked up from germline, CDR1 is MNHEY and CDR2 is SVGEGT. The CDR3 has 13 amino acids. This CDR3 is CASRRTASYEQYF. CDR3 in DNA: TGCGCCAGCAGGAGGACAGCCTCCTACGAGCAGTACTTC.

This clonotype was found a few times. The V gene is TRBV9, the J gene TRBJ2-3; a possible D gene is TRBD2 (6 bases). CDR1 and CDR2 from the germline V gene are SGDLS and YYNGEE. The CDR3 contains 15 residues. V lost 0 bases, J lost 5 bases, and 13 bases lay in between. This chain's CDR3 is CASSVVRDRQDTQYF. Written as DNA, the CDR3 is TGTGCCAGCAGCGTAGTGCGGGACCGGCAAGATACGCAGTATTTT.

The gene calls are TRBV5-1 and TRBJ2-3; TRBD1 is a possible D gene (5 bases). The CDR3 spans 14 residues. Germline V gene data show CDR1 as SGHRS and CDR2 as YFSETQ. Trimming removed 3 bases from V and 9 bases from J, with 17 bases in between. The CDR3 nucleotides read TGCGCCAGCAGCTCCCTTCAACAGGCGAGCACGCAGTATTTT. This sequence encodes CASSSLQQASTQYF.

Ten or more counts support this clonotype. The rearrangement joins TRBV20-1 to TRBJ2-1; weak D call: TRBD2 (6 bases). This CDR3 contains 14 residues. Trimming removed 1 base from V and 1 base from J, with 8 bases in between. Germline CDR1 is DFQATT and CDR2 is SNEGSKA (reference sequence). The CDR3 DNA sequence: TGCAGTGCTAGAGCCGGGGGTTCCTACAATGAGCAGTTCTTC. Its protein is CSARAGGSYNEQFF.

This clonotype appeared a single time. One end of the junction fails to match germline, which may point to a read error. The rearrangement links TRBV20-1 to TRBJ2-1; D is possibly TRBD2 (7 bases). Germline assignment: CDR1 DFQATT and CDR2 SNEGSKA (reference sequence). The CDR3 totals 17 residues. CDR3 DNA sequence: TGCTGTGCTAGAGATCGGAGACTAGGGGGGGAATCCAATGAGCAGTTCTTC. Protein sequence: CCARDRRLGGESNEQFF.

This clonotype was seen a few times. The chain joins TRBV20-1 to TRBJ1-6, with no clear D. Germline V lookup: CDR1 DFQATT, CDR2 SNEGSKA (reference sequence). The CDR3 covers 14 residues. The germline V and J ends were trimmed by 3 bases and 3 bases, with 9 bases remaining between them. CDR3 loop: CSARSGFYNSPLHF. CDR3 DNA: TGCAGTGCTAGGTCTGGTTTCTATAATTCACCCCTCCACTTT.

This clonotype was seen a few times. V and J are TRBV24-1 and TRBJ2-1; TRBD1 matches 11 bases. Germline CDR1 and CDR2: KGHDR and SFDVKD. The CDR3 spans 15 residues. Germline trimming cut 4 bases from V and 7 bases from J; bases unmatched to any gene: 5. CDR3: CATSDPGQGANEQFF. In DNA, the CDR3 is TGTGCCACCAGTGACCCCGGACAGGGGGCGAATGAGCAGTTCTTC.

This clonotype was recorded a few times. CDR3 bases: TGTGCCAGCAGCTCAAAGGGAGCGCACACCGGGGAGCTGTTTTTT. This translates into CASSSKGAHTGELFF. This sequence joins TRBV7-2 and TRBJ2-2, with D perhaps matching TRBD2 (5 bases). CDR1 and CDR2 (germline): SGHTA, FQGNSA. The CDR3 totals 15 residues. Trimming stripped 4 bases from V and 3 bases from J, with 12 bases between.

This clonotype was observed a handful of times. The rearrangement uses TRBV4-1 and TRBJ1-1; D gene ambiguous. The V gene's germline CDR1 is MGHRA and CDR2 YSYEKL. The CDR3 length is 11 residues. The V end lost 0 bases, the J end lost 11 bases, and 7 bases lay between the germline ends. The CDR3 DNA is TGCGCCAGCAGCCAAGACCAACGGGCTTTCTTT. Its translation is CASSQDQRAFF.